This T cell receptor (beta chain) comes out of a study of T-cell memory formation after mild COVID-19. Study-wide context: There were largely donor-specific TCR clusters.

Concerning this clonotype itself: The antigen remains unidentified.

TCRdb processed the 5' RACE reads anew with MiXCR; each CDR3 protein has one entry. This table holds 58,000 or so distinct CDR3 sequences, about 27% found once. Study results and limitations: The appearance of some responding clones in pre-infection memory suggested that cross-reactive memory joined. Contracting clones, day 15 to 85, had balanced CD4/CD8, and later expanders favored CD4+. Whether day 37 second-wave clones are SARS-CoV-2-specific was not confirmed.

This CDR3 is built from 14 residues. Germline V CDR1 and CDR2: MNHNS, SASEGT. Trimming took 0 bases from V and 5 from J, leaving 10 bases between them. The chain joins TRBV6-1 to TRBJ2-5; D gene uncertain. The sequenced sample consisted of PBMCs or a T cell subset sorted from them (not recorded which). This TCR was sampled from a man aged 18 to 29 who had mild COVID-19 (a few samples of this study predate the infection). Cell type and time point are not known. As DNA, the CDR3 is TGTGCCAGCAGTGAAGCGTCGCCGGCGGAGACCCAGTACTTC. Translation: CASSEASPAETQYF.